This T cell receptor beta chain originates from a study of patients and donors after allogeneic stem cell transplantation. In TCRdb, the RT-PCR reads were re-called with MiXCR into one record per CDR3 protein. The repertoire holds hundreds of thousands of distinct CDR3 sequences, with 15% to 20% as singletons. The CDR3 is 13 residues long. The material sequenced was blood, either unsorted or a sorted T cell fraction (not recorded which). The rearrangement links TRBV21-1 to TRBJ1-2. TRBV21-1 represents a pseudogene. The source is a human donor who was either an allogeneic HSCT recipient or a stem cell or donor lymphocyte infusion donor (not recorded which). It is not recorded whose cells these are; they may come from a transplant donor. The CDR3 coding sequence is TGTGCCAGCAGCAAGGGAGGGACCTATGGCTACACCTTC. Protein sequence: CASSKGGTYGYTF.